The 20 T cell receptor beta chains reported below all come from one sample, sequenced in a study of identical twins. From the 5' RACE reads, TCRdb called clonotypes with MiXCR, one entry per CDR3 protein. The sample lists about 530,000 distinct CDR3 sequences; 20% to 25% were seen once. These same records also appear under a second study, on yellow fever vaccine responses in identical twins.

The source material was CD4+ T cells sorted from blood. All receptors come from a woman younger than 35 in good health.

V usage is TRBV2 and J usage is TRBJ2-1; possible D gene TRBD2, 6 bases. The ends were cut back, 2 bases at V and 0 bases at J, with 14 bases in the middle. The CDR3 is 17 amino acids. Germline V gene sequence: CDR1 SNHLY, CDR2 FYNNEI. CDR3 bases: TGTGCCAGCAGTGAAAGAGCGGGCAGGAGCTCCTACAATGAGCAGTTCTTC. It yields the protein CASSERAGRSSYNEQFF.

The rearrangement links TRBV5-6 to TRBJ2-3; 7 nucleotides line up with TRBD1. Germline values: CDR1 SGHDT, CDR2 YYEEEE. The CDR3 covers 16 residues. V trimming: 4 bases; J trimming: 0 bases; junction bases outside the gene matches: 8. CDR3 coding DNA: TGTGCCAGCAGCCAAAGGACAGGTCATAGCACAGATACGCAGTATTTT. Translation gives CASSQRTGHSTDTQYF.

The gene calls are TRBV7-9 and TRBJ1-5; D call uncertain. This CDR3 is 15 amino acids long. The germline gives CDR1 SEHNR, CDR2 FQNEAQ (reference sequence). Trimming took off 1 base at V and 2 bases at J, with 9 bases between the two ends. CDR3 residues: CASSLGSGGNQPQHF. The CDR3 DNA follows: TGTGCCAGCAGCTTAGGTAGCGGCGGCAATCAGCCCCAGCATTTT.

This clonotype was observed a few times. V usage is TRBV28 and J usage is TRBJ2-7, with unresolved D. V gave up 5 bases and J gave up 1 base, with 15 bases separating them. The CDR3 runs to 15 residues. CDR1 and CDR2 from the germline V gene are MDHEN and SYDVKM. The CDR3 DNA reads TGTGCCAGCAGTGCCCGGTGGGGAATATCCTACGAGCAGTACTTC. Translation: CASSARWGISYEQYF. The whole variable domain, remainder taken from reference TRBV28 and TRBJ2-7, is DVKVTQSSRYLVKRTGEKVFLECVQDMDHENMFWYRQDPGLGLRLIYFSYDVKMKEKGDIPEGYSVSREKKERFSLILESASTNQTSMYLCASSARWGISYEQYFGPGTRLTVT.

The V and J genes are TRBV2 and TRBJ2-7, with a tentative D call TRBD1 (5 bases). Trimming took off 7 bases at V and 3 bases at J, with 7 bases between the two ends. CDR3 size: 11 residues. Per germline, CDR1 SNHLY and CDR2 FYNNEI. For the CDR3, the DNA is TGTGCCAGCATTACAGGCTACGAGCAGTACTTC. The encoded protein is CASITGYEQYF.

This clonotype has just a few counts. The genes are TRBV29-1 and TRBJ1-2; TRBD1 aligns across 8 bases. Trimming took 7 bases from V and 8 from J; bases not matched to a gene: 9. The CDR3 spans 12 residues. Germline-derived CDR1 and CDR2 are SQVTM and ANQGSEA. CDR3 sequence reads: CSAPTGARGYTF. CDR3 nucleotide sequence: TGCAGCGCCCCGACAGGGGCCCGCGGCTACACCTTC.

This chain connects TRBV15 to TRBJ2-5; D is perhaps TRBD1 (5 bases). CDR1 LNHNV and CDR2 YYDKDF come from the germline V gene (reference sequence). V was shortened by 4 bases and J by 1 base, with 7 bases between the two germline ends. The CDR3 has 13 residues. CDR3 protein: CATSIGVQETQYF. Here the CDR3 DNA reads TGTGCCACCAGCATAGGGGTCCAAGAGACCCAGTACTTC. The whole variable domain, filled in from reference TRBV15 and TRBJ2-5, reads DAMVIQNPRYQVTQFGKPVTLSCSQTLNHNVMYWYQQKSSQAPKLLFHYYDKDFNNEADTPDNFQSRRPNTSFCFLDIRSPGLGDTAMYLCATSIGVQETQYFGPGTRLLVL.

This clonotype was picked up a small number of times. The rearrangement links TRBV10-3 to TRBJ2-3; D is perhaps TRBD2 (7 bases). Germline values: CDR1 ENHRY, CDR2 SYGVKD. Trimming cost V 6 bases and J 0 bases, with 13 bases left between them. The CDR3 loop spans 15 amino acids. CDR3 nucleotides: TGTGCCATCAGAGTCGGGGGGCTCAGCACAGATACGCAGTATTTT. Amino acids: CAIRVGGLSTDTQYF.

This rearrangement joins TRBV20-1 to TRBJ1-5; unclear D gene. Germline V lookup: CDR1 DFQATT, CDR2 SNEGSKA (reference sequence). The CDR3 spans 14 residues. V was pared by 1 base and J by 0 bases, with 7 bases between. Here the CDR3 DNA reads TGCAGTGCTAGAGGGCTTGATAGCAATCAGCCCCAGCATTTT. Encoded protein: CSARGLDSNQPQHF.

A few counts support this clonotype. The chain recombines TRBV20-1 with TRBJ2-1, with a tentative D call TRBD2 (6 bases). This CDR3 spans 14 amino acids. The germline gives CDR1 DFQATT, CDR2 SNEGSKA (reference sequence). The V gene lost 5 bases and the J gene lost 0 bases, with 11 bases spanning the gap. The CDR3, as DNA: TGCAGTGCTCCCTTGGGGGGCTCCTACAATGAGCAGTTCTTC. Amino acids: CSAPLGGSYNEQFF.

There are a few counts of this clonotype. The chain recombines TRBV11-2 with TRBJ2-5; TRBD2 is a possible D gene (5 bases). V lost 3 bases and J lost 5, with 16 bases in between. Germline values: CDR1 SGHAT, CDR2 FQNNGV. The CDR3 covers 15 residues. The CDR3 loop is CASSFDIGGRETQYF. CDR3 DNA: TGTGCCAGCAGCTTCGATATTGGAGGACGGGAGACCCAGTACTTC.

This clonotype was observed a few times. The chain recombines TRBV15 with TRBJ2-5, with 8 bases fitting TRBD1. Trimming at V came to 0 bases and at J to 5 bases, leaving 8 bases not matched to a gene. The CDR3 has 16 amino acids. Germline V gene lookup returns CDR1 LNHNV and CDR2 YYDKDF (reference sequence). The CDR3 protein is CATSRDKDRGDETQYF. The CDR3 DNA is TGTGCCACCAGCAGAGACAAAGACAGGGGAGACGAGACCCAGTACTTC.

The rearrangement links TRBV18 to TRBJ2-5; 7 nucleotides agree with TRBD1. CDR1 is KGHSH and CDR2 is LQKENI in the germline V gene. Trimming removed 5 bases from V and 4 bases from J; junction bases left unmatched: 4. CDR3 length: 13 amino acids. CDR3 amino acids: CASSKRQGETQYF. CDR3 sequence (DNA): TGTGCCAGCTCAAAACGACAGGGAGAGACCCAGTACTTC.

This chain links TRBV2 with TRBJ1-6; no definite D call. Germline V lookup: CDR1 SNHLY, CDR2 FYNNEI. The V gene lost 1 base and the J gene lost 9 bases, with 16 bases spanning the gap. The CDR3 spans 16 residues. CDR3 residues: CASSEEGAGDGSPLHF. CDR3 in DNA: TGTGCCAGCAGTGAAGAGGGAGCTGGGGATGGTTCACCCCTCCACTTT.

This clonotype was seen only a few times. This CDR3 is CSARYGSSYEQYF. For the CDR3, the DNA is TGCAGTGCTAGATATGGGAGCTCCTACGAGCAGTACTTC. This chain links TRBV20-1 with TRBJ2-7, with D possibly TRBD2 on 5 matching bases. This CDR3 spans 13 amino acids. In germline, CDR1 is DFQATT, CDR2 SNEGSKA (reference sequence). The ends were cut back, 2 bases at V and 0 bases at J, with 8 bases in the middle.

V and J are TRBV6-5 and TRBJ2-5; D remains ambiguous. Per germline, CDR1 MNHEY and CDR2 SVGAGI. The V end lost 2 bases, the J end lost 4 bases, and 11 bases lay between the germline ends. The CDR3 extends over 14 amino acids. The CDR3 region is CASSYVGRGETQYF. The CDR3 bases are TGTGCCAGCAGTTACGTTGGAAGAGGAGAGACCCAGTACTTC.

The rearrangement links TRBV27 to TRBJ2-4; no reliable D call. From germline, CDR1 is MNHEY and CDR2 SMNVEV (reference sequence). Trimming removed 6 bases at V and 4 bases at J, with 13 bases between. This CDR3 region has 14 residues. The CDR3: CASRPLDGKNIQYF. The DNA of the CDR3 is TGTGCCAGCAGGCCCTTAGACGGGAAAAACATTCAGTACTTC.

The chain has TRBV2 and TRBJ2-7; 10 bases agree with TRBD1. From germline, CDR1 is SNHLY and CDR2 FYNNEI. The CDR3 contains 12 residues. Trimming cost V 11 bases and J 9 bases; bases outside gene matches: 10. The CDR3 here is CARGTGVSGQYF. Written as DNA, the CDR3 is TGTGCCCGAGGGACAGGGGTTTCGGGGCAGTACTTC.

This clonotype was seen only a few times. This chain connects TRBV20-1 to TRBJ1-5; 9 bases are shared with TRBD1. Germline V gives CDR1 DFQATT, CDR2 SNEGSKA (reference sequence). The CDR3 spans 15 residues. After removal of 1 base from V and 4 bases from J, the junction contained 5 bases not matched to a gene. The CDR3 protein is CSARGGQGFNQPQHF. The CDR3 nucleotides read TGCAGTGCTAGAGGGGGACAGGGCTTTAATCAGCCCCAGCATTTT.

This clonotype was observed at least ten times. The chain combines TRBV29-1 with TRBJ2-7; D might be TRBD2 (6 bases). Germline V gene data show CDR1 as SQVTM and CDR2 as ANQGSEA. CDR3 length: 14 residues. Trimming took 3 bases from V and 2 from J, leaving 14 bases between them. The CDR3 sequence: CSVEAAGKPYEQYF. The CDR3 region has the DNA TGCAGCGTTGAGGCAGCGGGCAAGCCCTACGAGCAGTACTTC.